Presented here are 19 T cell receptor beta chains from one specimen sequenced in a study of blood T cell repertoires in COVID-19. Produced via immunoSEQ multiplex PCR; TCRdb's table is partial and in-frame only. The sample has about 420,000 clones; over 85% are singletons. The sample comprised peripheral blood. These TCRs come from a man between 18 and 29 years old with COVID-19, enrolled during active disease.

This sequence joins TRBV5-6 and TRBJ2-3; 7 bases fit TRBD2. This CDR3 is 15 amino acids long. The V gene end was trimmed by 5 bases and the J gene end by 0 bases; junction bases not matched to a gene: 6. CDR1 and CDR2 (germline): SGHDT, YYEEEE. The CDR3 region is CASSRSGGSTDTQYF. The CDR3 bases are TGTGCCAGCAGTCGGTCGGGGGGAAGCACAGATACGCAGTATTTT.

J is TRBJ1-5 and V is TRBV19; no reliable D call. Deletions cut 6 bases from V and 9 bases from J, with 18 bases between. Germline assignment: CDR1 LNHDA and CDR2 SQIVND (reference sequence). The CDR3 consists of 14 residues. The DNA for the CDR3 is TGTGCCAGTAGCCACCCGACTGAATTCCGGCCCCAGCATTTT. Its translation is CASSHPTEFRPQHF.

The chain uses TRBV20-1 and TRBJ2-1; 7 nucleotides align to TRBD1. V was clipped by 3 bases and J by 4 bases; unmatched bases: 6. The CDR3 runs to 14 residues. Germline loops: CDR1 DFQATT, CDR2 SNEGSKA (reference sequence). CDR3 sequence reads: CSASRGRVYNEQFF. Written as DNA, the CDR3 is TGCAGTGCTAGTAGGGGGCGGGTATACAATGAGCAGTTCTTC.

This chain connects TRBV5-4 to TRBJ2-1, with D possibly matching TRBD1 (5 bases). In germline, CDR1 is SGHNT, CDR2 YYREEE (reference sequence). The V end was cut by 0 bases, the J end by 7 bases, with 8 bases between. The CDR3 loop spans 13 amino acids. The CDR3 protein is CASSLGSGNEQFF. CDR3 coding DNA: TGTGCCAGCAGCTTGGGATCAGGGAATGAGCAGTTCTTC.

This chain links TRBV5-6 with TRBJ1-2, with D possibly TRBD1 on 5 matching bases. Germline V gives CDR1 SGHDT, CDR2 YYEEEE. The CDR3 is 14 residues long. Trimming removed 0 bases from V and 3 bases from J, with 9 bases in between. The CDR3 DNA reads TGTGCCAGCAGCTTGGAAGGGGTGGACTATGGCTACACCTTC. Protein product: CASSLEGVDYGYTF.

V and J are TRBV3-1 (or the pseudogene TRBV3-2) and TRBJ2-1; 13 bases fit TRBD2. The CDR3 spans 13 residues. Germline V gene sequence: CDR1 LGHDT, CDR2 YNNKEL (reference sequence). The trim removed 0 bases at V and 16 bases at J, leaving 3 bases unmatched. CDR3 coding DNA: TGTGCCAGCAGCCAAGAAACTAGCGGGGGGGCTTTCTTC. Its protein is CASSQETSGGAFF.

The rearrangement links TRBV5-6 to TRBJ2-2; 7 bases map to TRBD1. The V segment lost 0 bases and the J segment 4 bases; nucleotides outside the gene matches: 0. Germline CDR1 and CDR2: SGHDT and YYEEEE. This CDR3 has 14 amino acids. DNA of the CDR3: TGTGCCAGCAGCTTGGGACAGGGCACCGGGGAGCTGTTTTTT. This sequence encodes CASSLGQGTGELFF. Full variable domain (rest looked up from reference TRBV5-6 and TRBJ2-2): DAGVTQSPTHLIKTRGQQVTLRCSPKSGHDTVSWYQQALGQGPQFIFQYYEEEERQRGNFPDRFSGHQFPNYSSELNVNALLLGDSALYLCASSLGQGTGELFFGEGSRLTVL.

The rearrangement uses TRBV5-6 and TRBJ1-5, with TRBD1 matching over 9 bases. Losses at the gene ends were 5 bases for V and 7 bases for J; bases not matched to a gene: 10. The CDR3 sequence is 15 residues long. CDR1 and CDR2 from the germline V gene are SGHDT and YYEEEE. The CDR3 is CASSLGTGQGQPQHF. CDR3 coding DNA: TGTGCCAGCAGTCTGGGGACAGGGCAGGGGCAGCCCCAGCATTTT.

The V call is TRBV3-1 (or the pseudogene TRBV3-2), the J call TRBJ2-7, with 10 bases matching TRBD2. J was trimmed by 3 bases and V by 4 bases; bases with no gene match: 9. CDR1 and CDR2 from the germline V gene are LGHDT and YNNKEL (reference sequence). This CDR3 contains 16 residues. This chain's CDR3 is CASSPEGLADHYEQYF. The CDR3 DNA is TGTGCCAGCAGCCCCGAAGGACTAGCGGATCACTACGAGCAGTACTTC.

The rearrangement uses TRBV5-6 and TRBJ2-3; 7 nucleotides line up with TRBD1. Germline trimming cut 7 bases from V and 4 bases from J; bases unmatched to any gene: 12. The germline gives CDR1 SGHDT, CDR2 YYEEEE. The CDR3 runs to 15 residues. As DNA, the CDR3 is TGTGCCAGCGGAAGAGGGCACAGGGGTCCAGATACGCAGTATTTT. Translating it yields CASGRGHRGPDTQYF.

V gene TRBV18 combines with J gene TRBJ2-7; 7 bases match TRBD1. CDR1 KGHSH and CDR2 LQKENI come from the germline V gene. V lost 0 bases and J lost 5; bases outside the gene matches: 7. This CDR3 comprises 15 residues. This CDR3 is CASSPPKAGGHEQYF. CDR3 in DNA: TGTGCCAGCTCACCACCGAAGGCAGGGGGTCACGAGCAGTACTTC.

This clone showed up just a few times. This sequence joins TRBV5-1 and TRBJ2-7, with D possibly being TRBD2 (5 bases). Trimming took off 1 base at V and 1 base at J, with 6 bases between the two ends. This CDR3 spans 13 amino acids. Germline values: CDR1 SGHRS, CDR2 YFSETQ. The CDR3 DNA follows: TGCGCCAGCAGCTTGCGGGGATCCTACGAGCAGTACTTC. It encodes CASSLRGSYEQYF.

CDR3 amino acids: CATSSDRREAFF. Written as DNA, the CDR3 is TGTGCCACCAGCAGCGACAGGCGGGAAGCTTTCTTT. V and J are TRBV15 and TRBJ1-1; perhaps TRBD1 as D (6 bases). CDR3 size: 12 residues. Deletions cut 3 bases from V and 8 bases from J, with 10 bases between. Germline CDR1 is LNHNV and CDR2 is YYDKDF (reference sequence).

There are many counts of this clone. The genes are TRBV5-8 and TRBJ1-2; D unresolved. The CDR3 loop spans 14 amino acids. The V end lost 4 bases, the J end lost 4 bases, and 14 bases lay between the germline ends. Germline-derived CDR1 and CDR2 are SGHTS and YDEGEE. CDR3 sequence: CASSAGFYGYGYTF. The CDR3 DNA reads TGTGCCAGCAGCGCCGGGTTCTACGGCTATGGCTACACCTTC.

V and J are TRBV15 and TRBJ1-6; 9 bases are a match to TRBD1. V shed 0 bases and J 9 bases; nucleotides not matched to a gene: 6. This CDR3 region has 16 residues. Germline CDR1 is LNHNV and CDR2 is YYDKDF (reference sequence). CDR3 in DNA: TGTGCCACCAGCAGAGATCGGATGGACAGGGGTTCACCCCTCCACTTT. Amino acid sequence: CATSRDRMDRGSPLHF.

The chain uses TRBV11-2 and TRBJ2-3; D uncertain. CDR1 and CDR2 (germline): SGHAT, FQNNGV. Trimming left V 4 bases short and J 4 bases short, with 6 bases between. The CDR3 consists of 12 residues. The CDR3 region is CASSWRSDTQYF. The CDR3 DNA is TGTGCCAGCAGCTGGCGGTCAGATACGCAGTATTTT.

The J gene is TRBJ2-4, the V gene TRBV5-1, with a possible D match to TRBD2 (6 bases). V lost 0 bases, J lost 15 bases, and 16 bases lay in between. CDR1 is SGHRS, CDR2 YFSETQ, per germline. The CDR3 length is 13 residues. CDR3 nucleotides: TGCGCCAGCAGCTTGGATGATCGGAGGGCAAGGTACTTC. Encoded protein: CASSLDDRRARYF.

The DNA of the CDR3 is TGTGCCAGCAGTGAATTTTTGGGACAGGGAACAGATACGCAGTATTTT. The encoded protein is CASSEFLGQGTDTQYF. V gene TRBV6-1 combines with J gene TRBJ2-3, with 9 bases that match TRBD1. Germline V gives CDR1 MNHNS, CDR2 SASEGT. CDR3 length: 16 residues. V gave up 2 bases and J gave up 3 bases; unmatched junction bases: 6.

CDR3 region: CASSPRGGKGQTDTQYF. The CDR3 bases are TGTGCCAGCAGCCCACGCGGGGGGAAGGGCCAAACAGATACGCAGTATTTT. J is TRBJ2-3 and V is TRBV7-8; 8 nucleotides match TRBD2. V was pared by 5 bases and J by 3 bases, with 13 bases of the junction left unmatched. The CDR3 is 17 amino acids. Germline CDR1 and CDR2: SGHVS and FQNEAQ.